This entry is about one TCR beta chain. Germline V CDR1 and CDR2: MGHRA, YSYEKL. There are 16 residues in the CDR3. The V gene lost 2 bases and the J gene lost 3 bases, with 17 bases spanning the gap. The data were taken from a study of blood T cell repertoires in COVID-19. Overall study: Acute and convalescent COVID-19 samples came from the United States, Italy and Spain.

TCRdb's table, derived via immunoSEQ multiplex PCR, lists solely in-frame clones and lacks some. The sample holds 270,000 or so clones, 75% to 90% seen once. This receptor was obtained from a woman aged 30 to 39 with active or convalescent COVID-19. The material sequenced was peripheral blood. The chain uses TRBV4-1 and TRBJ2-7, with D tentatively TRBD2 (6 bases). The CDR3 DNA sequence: TGCGCCAGCAGCCAAAGAATCGGGTCTAGCGTCTACGAGCAGTACTTC. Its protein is CASSQRIGSSVYEQYF.